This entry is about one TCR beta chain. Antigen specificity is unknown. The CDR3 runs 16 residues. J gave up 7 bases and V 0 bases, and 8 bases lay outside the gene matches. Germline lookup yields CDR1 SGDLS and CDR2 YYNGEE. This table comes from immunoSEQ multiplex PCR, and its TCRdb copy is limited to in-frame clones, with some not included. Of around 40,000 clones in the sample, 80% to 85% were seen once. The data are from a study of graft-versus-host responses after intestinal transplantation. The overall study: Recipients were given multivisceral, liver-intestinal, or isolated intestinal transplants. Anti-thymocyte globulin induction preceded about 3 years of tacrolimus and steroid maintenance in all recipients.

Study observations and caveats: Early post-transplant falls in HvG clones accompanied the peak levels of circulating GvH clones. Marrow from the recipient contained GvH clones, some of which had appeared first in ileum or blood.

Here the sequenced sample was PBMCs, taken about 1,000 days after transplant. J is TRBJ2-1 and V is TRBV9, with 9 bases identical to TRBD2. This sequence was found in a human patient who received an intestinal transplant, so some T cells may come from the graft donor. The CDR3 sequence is CASSVALAGGPNEQFF. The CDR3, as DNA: TGTGCCAGCAGCGTAGCTCTTGCGGGAGGGCCAAATGAGCAGTTCTTC. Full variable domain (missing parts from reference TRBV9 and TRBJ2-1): DSGVTQTPKHLITATGQRVTLRCSPRSGDLSVYWYQQSLDQGLQFLIQYYNGEERAKGNILERFSAQQFPDLHSELNLSSLELGDSALYFCASSVALAGGPNEQFFGPGTRLTVL.